Below are 18 T cell receptor beta chains sequenced from a single sample in a study of cytomegalovirus exposure and HLA in healthy donors. 13 Jbeta primers and 60 Vbeta primers were used for the PCR. Sequenced by immunoSEQ multiplex PCR; TCRdb stores in-frame clones only, minus some. This table has approximately 100,000 clones, 70% to 85% appearing once. The source material was PBMCs. Receptor source: a woman aged 18 to 35 in good health and CMV-seropositive.

J is TRBJ2-2 and V is TRBV7-9, with D possibly TRBD1 on 6 matching bases. The ends were cut back, 3 bases at V and 4 bases at J, with 6 bases in the middle. Germline loops: CDR1 SEHNR, CDR2 FQNEAQ (reference sequence). The CDR3 extends over 13 amino acids. CDR3 DNA: TGTGCCAGCAGCTTGACAGGCACCGGGGAGCTGTTTTTT. Translating gives CASSLTGTGELFF.

The chain recombines TRBV4-1 with TRBJ2-1; 12 bases agree with TRBD2. The germline CDR1 and CDR2 sequences are MGHRA and YSYEKL. This CDR3 is built from 16 residues. With V trimmed by 0 bases and J by 6 bases, 3 bases remained unmatched. CDR3 region: CASSQDGTSGFNEQFF. CDR3 nucleotides: TGCGCCAGCAGCCAAGACGGGACTAGCGGGTTCAATGAGCAGTTCTTC.

This clone was found once. The chain links TRBV5-1 to TRBJ2-7; 14 bases fit TRBD2. V was pared by 4 bases and J by 5 bases, with 2 bases of the junction left unmatched. The germline V gene has CDR1 SGHRS and CDR2 YFSETQ. There are 14 residues in the CDR3. Written as DNA, the CDR3 is TGCGCCAGCAGCCGGGGACTAGCGGGAGACGAGCAGTACTTC. Its translation is CASSRGLAGDEQYF.

This clone came up once. The chain recombines TRBV10-2 with TRBJ2-1; TRBD2 aligns across 10 bases. Unmatched junction bases numbered 9, after V lost 0 bases and J lost 10 bases. CDR1 is WSHSY, CDR2 SAAADI, per germline. The CDR3 loop spans 16 amino acids. The chain's CDR3 is CASSESMTSGLAEQFF. As DNA, the CDR3 is TGCGCCAGCAGTGAGTCGATGACTAGCGGGTTGGCGGAGCAGTTCTTC.

The count of this clone is one. The chain recombines TRBV19 with TRBJ2-3; TRBD2 matches at 10 bases. CDR1 and CDR2 from the germline V gene are LNHDA and SQIVND (reference sequence). Unmatched junction bases numbered 10, after V lost 9 bases and J lost 4 bases. CDR3 size: 15 residues. Here the CDR3 DNA reads TGTGCCAGCAGCCTAGCGGGAGTTCCCTCAGATACGCAGTATTTT. It yields the protein CASSLAGVPSDTQYF.

V and J are TRBV11-1 and TRBJ2-3; D perhaps matches TRBD2 (6 bases). The CDR3 is made up of 16 amino acids. Trimming cost V 1 base and J 3 bases, with 14 bases left between them. The germline V gene has CDR1 SGHAT and CDR2 FQDESV (reference sequence). CDR3 bases: TGTGCCAGCAGCTTAGGGGACTGGATTACAACAGATACGCAGTATTTT. This sequence encodes CASSLGDWITTDTQYF.

The chain carries TRBV28 and TRBJ2-1, with 10 bases aligning to TRBD1. The CDR3 covers 15 residues. The germline V gene encodes CDR1 MDHEN and CDR2 SYDVKM. After removal of 6 bases from V and 8 bases from J, the junction contained 10 bases not matched to a gene. This CDR3 is CASSNRDRGIDEQFF. In DNA form, the CDR3 reads TGTGCCAGCAGCAACCGGGACAGGGGTATTGATGAGCAGTTCTTC.

The gene calls are TRBV18 and TRBJ1-2; no definite D call. Trimming shortened V by 4 bases and J by 8 bases, and 14 bases separated the two germline ends. Germline lookup yields CDR1 KGHSH and CDR2 LQKENI. This CDR3 is 13 amino acids long. In nucleotides, the CDR3 is TGTGCCAGCTCACACCCAGGAACCTGGGGCTACACCTTC. Protein: CASSHPGTWGYTF.

This clone was found once. The chain employs TRBV7-3 and TRBJ2-3; 10 bases agree with TRBD2. Germline CDR1 SGHTA, CDR2 FQGTGA. The CDR3 runs 15 residues. Trimming cost V 2 bases and J 4 bases; bases outside gene matches: 3. The CDR3 loop is CASSLSSGRPDTQYF. The CDR3 DNA sequence: TGTGCCAGCAGCTTATCTAGCGGGAGACCAGATACGCAGTATTTT.

A word on this clone: The CDR3 end shows no conserved phenylalanine or tryptophan, and so a read error is likely. The chain carries TRBV2 and TRBJ1-1; 7 bases are shared with TRBD1. V trimming: 6 bases; J trimming: 0 bases; junction bases outside the gene matches: 7. From germline, CDR1 is SNHLY and CDR2 FYNNEI. This CDR3 contains 15 residues. DNA for the CDR3: TGTGCCAGCAGCATAGACAGGGTTGTGAACACTGAAGCTTTCGTT. Encoded protein: CASSIDRVVNTEAFV.

The rearrangement uses TRBV2 and TRBJ1-1; TRBD1 agrees at 7 bases. Losses at the gene ends were 6 bases for V and 5 bases for J; bases not matched to a gene: 3. The CDR3 loop spans 12 amino acids. Per the germline V gene, CDR1 is SNHLY and CDR2 is FYNNEI. CDR3 sequence reads: CASRRQGTEAFF. DNA for the CDR3: TGTGCCAGCAGACGACAGGGTACTGAAGCTTTCTTT.

About this clone itself: The conserved final phenylalanine or tryptophan is absent from the CDR3, which likely points to a read error. V and J are TRBV5-1 and TRBJ1-4, with D uncertain. The CDR3 loop spans 14 amino acids. Germline V CDR1 and CDR2: SGHRS, YFSETQ. The V gene lost 4 bases and the J gene lost 6 bases, with 13 bases spanning the gap. CDR3 amino acids: CASSLSPGDEKLFV. CDR3 nucleotides: TGCGCCAGCAGCCTCAGCCCCGGGGATGAAAAACTGTTTGTT.

J is TRBJ1-1 and V is TRBV6-1; possible D gene TRBD1, 5 bases. CDR1 and CDR2 from the germline V gene are MNHNS and SASEGT. V gave up 4 bases and J gave up 0 bases, with 21 bases separating them. The CDR3 has 18 amino acids. DNA of the CDR3: TGTGCCAGCAGTGTTAGGAGGGTGGGGGGGGGTATGAACACTGAAGCTTTCTTT. This encodes CASSVRRVGGGMNTEAFF.

The chain is built from TRBV15 and TRBJ1-2, with a tentative D call TRBD1 (6 bases). This CDR3 is built from 17 residues. The germline V gene encodes CDR1 LNHNV and CDR2 YYDKDF (reference sequence). Between the trimmed V and J ends, which lost 0 bases and 4 bases, there was a span of 18 bases. CDR3 amino acids: CATSRDRGTITTYGYTF. CDR3 nucleotides: TGTGCCACCAGCAGAGATAGGGGGACCATCACTACCTATGGCTACACCTTC.

The chain couples TRBV5-6 to TRBJ2-3; TRBD1 is a possible D gene (6 bases). This CDR3 has 13 amino acids. V lost 6 bases to trimming and J lost 4 bases, with 12 bases between them. Germline CDR1 and CDR2: SGHDT and YYEEEE. DNA for the CDR3: TGTGCCAGCACCGTGGGGGCTTCAGATACGCAGTATTTT. Translation: CASTVGASDTQYF.

This clone was seen more than once but under ten times. This chain links TRBV28 with TRBJ1-1; D is unresolved. CDR1 is MDHEN and CDR2 is SYDVKM in the germline V gene. CDR3 length: 10 residues. V lost 8 bases and J lost 6, with 7 bases in between. CDR3 in DNA: TGTGCCAGCGAGAGATCTGAAGCTTTCTTT. Residues: CASERSEAFF. Filled out from reference TRBV28 and TRBJ1-1, the complete variable domain reads DVKVTQSSRYLVKRTGEKVFLECVQDMDHENMFWYRQDPGLGLRLIYFSYDVKMKEKGDIPEGYSVSREKKERFSLILESASTNQTSMYLCASERSEAFFGQGTRLTVV.

The chain has TRBV30 and TRBJ2-7; D unclear. Germline CDR1 GTSNPN, CDR2 SVGIG (reference sequence). CDR3 length: 12 residues. V was cut by 1 base and J by 7 bases, with 11 bases left in between. CDR3 sequence: CAWSAPPREQYF. The CDR3 DNA reads as TGTGCCTGGAGTGCCCCCCCTAGGGAGCAGTACTTC.

A word on this clone: Other DNA sequences in this sample translate to the same CDR3. The gene calls are TRBV2 and TRBJ1-1, with D possibly being TRBD1 (5 bases). Deletions cut 2 bases from V and 1 base from J, with 5 bases between. Germline V gene lookup returns CDR1 SNHLY and CDR2 FYNNEI. The CDR3 spans 13 residues. CDR3 in DNA: TGTGCCAGCAGTGAACAGGGGAACACTGAAGCTTTCTTT. It encodes CASSEQGNTEAFF.